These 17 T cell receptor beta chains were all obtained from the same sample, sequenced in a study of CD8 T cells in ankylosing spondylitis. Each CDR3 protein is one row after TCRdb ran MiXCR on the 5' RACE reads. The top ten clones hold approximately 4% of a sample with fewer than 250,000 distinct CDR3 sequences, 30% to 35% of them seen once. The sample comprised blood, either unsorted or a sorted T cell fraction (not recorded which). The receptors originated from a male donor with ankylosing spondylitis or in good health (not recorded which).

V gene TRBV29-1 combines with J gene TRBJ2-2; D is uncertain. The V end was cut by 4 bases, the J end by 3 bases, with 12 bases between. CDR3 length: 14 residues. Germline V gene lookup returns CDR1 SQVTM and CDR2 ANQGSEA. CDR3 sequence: CSVGLQADTGELFF. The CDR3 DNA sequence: TGCAGCGTTGGGCTACAAGCAGACACCGGGGAGCTGTTTTTT.

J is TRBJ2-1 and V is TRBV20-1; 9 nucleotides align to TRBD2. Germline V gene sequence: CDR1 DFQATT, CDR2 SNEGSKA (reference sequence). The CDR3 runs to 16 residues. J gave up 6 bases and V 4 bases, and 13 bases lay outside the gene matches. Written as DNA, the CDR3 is TGCAGTGCTAAGGGGGAGCGGGGGGTTTTTTCCAATGAGCAGTTCTTC. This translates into CSAKGERGVFSNEQFF.

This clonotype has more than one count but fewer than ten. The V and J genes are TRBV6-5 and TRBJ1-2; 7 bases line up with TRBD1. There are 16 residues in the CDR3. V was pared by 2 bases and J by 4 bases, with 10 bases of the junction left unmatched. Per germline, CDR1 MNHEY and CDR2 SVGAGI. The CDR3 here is CASSYRLQGSTYGYTF. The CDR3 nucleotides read TGTGCCAGCAGTTACCGCTTACAGGGGTCTACCTATGGCTACACCTTC.

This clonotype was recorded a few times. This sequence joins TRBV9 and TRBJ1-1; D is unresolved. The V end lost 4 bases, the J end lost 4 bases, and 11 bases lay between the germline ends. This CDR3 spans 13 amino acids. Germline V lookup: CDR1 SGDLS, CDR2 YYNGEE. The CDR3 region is CASSPGFVTEAFF. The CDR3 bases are TGTGCCAGCAGCCCGGGGTTTGTCACTGAAGCTTTCTTT.

Here the CDR3 DNA reads TGTGCCATCAGCGACCGGGACAGGGGGTTAGAGACCCAGTACTTC. Its protein product is CAISDRDRGLETQYF. The rearrangement links TRBV10-3 to TRBJ2-5; 11 nucleotides align to TRBD1. Germline lookup yields CDR1 ENHRY and CDR2 SYGVKD. V dropped 6 bases and J dropped 4; count of bases not matched to a gene: 7. This CDR3 region has 15 residues.

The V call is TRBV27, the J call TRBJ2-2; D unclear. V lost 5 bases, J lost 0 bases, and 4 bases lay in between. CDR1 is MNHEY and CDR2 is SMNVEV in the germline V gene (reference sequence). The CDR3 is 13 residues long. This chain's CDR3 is CASSPANTGELFF. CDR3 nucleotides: TGTGCCAGCAGTCCGGCGAACACCGGGGAGCTGTTTTTT.

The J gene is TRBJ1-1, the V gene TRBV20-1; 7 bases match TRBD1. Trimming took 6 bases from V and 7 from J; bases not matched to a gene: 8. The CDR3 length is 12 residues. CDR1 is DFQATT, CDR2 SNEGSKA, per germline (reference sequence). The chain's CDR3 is CSAAGTAFEAFF. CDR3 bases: TGCAGTGCCGCCGGGACAGCCTTTGAAGCTTTCTTT.

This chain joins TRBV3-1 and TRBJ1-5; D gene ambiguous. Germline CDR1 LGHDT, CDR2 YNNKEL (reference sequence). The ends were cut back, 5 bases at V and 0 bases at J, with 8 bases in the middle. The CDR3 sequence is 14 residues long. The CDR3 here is CASSREYSNQPQHF. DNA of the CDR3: TGTGCCAGCAGCAGGGAGTATAGCAATCAGCCCCAGCATTTT.

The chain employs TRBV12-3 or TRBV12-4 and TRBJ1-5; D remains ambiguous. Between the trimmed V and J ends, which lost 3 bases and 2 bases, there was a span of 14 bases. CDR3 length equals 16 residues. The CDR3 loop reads CASSFGFLAGNQPQHF. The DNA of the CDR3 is TGTGCCAGCAGTTTTGGGTTCCTGGCAGGCAATCAGCCCCAGCATTTT.

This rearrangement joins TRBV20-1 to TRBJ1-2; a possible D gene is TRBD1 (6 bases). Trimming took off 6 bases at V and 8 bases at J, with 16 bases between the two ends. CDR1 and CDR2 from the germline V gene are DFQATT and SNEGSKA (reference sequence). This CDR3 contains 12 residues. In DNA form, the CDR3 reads TGCAGTGCCCCACGAGGGGGTGACGGCTACACCTTC. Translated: CSAPRGGDGYTF.

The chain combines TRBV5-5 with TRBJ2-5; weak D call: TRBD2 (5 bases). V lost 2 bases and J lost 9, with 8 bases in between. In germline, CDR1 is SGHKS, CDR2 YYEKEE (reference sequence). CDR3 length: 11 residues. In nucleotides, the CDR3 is TGTGCCAGCAGCTTTGGAGGTGCCCAGTACTTC. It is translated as CASSFGGAQYF.

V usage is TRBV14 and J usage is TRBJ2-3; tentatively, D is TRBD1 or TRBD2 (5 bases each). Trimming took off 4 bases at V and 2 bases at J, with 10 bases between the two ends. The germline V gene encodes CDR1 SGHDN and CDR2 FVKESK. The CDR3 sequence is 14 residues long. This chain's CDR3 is CASSPGPATDTQYF. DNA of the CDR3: TGTGCCAGCAGCCCGGGGCCAGCCACAGATACGCAGTATTTT.

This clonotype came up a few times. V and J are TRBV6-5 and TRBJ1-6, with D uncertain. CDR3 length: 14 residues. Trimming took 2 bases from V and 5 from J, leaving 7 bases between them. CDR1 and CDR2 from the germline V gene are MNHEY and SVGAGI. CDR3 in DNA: TGTGCCAGCAGTTACAGGATGGATAATTCACCCCTCCACTTT. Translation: CASSYRMDNSPLHF.

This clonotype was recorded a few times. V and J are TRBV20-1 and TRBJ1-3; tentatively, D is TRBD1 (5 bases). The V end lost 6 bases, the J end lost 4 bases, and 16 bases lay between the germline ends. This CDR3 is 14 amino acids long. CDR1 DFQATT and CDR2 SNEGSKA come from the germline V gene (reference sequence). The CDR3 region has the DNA TGCAGTGCGTTGGCGGGGACCGCGGGAAACACCATATATTTT. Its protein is CSALAGTAGNTIYF.

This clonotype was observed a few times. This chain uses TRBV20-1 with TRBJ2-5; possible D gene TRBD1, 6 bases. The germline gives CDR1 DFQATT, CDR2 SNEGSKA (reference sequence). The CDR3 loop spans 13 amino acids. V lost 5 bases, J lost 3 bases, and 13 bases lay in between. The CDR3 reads CSAYKTGEETQYF. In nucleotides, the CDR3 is TGCAGTGCTTACAAGACAGGTGAAGAGACCCAGTACTTC.

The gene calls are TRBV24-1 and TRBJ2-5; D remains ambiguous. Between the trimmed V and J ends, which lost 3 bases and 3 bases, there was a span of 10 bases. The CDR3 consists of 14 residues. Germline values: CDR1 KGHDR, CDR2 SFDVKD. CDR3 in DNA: TGTGCCACCAGTGATAACAAACCTAAAGAGACCCAGTACTTC. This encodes CATSDNKPKETQYF.

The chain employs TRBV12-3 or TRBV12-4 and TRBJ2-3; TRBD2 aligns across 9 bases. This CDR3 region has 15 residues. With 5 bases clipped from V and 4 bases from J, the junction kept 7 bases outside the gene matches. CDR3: CASSTGTSTPDTQYF. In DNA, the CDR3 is TGTGCCAGCAGTACAGGGACTAGCACCCCAGATACGCAGTATTTT.